These 14 T cell receptor beta chains were all obtained from the same sample, sequenced in a study of CD8 T cells in Susac syndrome. Reverse transcription used roughly 0.45 to 1 ug RNA and random hexamers. TCRdb used MiXCR to reprocess the immunoSEQ multiplex PCR reads, holding one entry per CDR3 protein. This repertoire shows around 270,000 distinct CDR3 sequences, roughly 90% found once; its top ten account for around 0.18%. Sample: CD8+ T cells from PBMCs. These receptor sequences come from a human donor with multiple sclerosis.

This sequence joins TRBV7-2 and TRBJ2-3, with D unclear. V lost 5 bases and J lost 3, with 15 bases in between. The CDR3 loop spans 15 amino acids. Germline loops: CDR1 SGHTA, CDR2 FQGNSA. The CDR3 is CASSRTGGVTDTQYF. CDR3 coding DNA: TGTGCCAGCAGCCGCACGGGCGGAGTGACAGATACGCAGTATTTT.

This sequence joins TRBV12-3 or TRBV12-4 and TRBJ2-7; no reliable D call. The CDR3 loop spans 15 amino acids. Trimming took off 3 bases at V and 4 bases at J, with 16 bases between the two ends. The CDR3 is CASSFRSTYGYEQYF. The CDR3 coding sequence is TGTGCCAGCAGTTTCCGGTCCACGTACGGGTACGAGCAGTACTTC.

The chain has TRBV11-2 and TRBJ2-3; D not resolved. Trimming left V 3 bases short and J 6 bases short, with 7 bases between. CDR3 length equals 12 residues. From germline, CDR1 is SGHAT and CDR2 FQNNGV. The CDR3 spells CASSLHSDTQYF. Written as DNA, the CDR3 is TGTGCCAGCAGCTTGCACTCGGATACGCAGTATTTT.

J is TRBJ2-1 and V is TRBV28, with D perhaps matching TRBD2 (5 bases). The V and J ends lost 4 bases and 4 bases respectively, with 8 bases between them. Germline V CDR1 and CDR2: MDHEN, SYDVKM. The CDR3 loop spans 13 amino acids. Written as DNA, the CDR3 is TGTGCCAGCAGTTACCGGAGGTACAATGAGCAGTTCTTC. Protein: CASSYRRYNEQFF.

The V and J genes are TRBV30 and TRBJ1-5, with D maybe TRBD1 (5 bases). Trimming took off 1 base at V and 8 bases at J, with 12 bases between the two ends. The V gene's germline CDR1 is GTSNPN and CDR2 SVGIG (reference sequence). The CDR3 is 13 residues long. CDR3 DNA sequence: TGTGCCTGGAGTGCTGGGGGGTGGGAGCCCCAGCATTTT. This gives the protein CAWSAGGWEPQHF.

The chain has TRBV4-3 and TRBJ2-5, with 10 bases fitting TRBD1. V trimming: 0 bases; J trimming: 4 bases; junction bases outside the gene matches: 5. CDR3 length: 16 residues. Germline CDR1 LGHNA, CDR2 YSLEER. For the CDR3, the DNA is TGCGCCAGCAGCCAAGAGGTTGGGACAGGGGCAGAGACCCAGTACTTC. Its protein product is CASSQEVGTGAETQYF.

V is TRBV7-9 and J is TRBJ2-1, with TRBD2 matching 11 bases. This CDR3 has 17 amino acids. Germline CDR1 reads SEHNR; CDR2 reads FQNEAQ (reference sequence). With 5 bases clipped from V and 8 bases from J, the junction kept 14 bases outside the gene matches. The DNA for the CDR3 is TGTGCCAGCAGCCCCTATCCCACTAGCGGGAGAGTCCATGAGCAGTTCTTC. This translates into CASSPYPTSGRVHEQFF.

This clonotype was observed a single time. One junction end disagrees with the germline gene, perhaps due to a read error. The chain couples TRBV28 to TRBJ1-1, with D tentatively TRBD1 (5 bases). The CDR3 runs 14 residues. CDR1 and CDR2 from the germline V gene are MDHEN and SYDVKM. The CDR3 DNA is TGTGCCAGCAGTTCGAGGGACTGGAACGCTGAAGCTTTCTTT. Protein: CASSSRDWNAEAFF.

The chain recombines TRBV18 with TRBJ2-1; tentatively, D is TRBD2 (5 bases). V lost 1 base and J lost 1, with 11 bases in between. The CDR3 is 16 amino acids. Per germline, CDR1 KGHSH and CDR2 LQKENI. CDR3 in DNA: TGTGCCAGCTCACCACGGGTGGGAGAATCCTACAATGAGCAGTTCTTC. It translates to CASSPRVGESYNEQFF.

This rearrangement joins TRBV12-3 or TRBV12-4 to TRBJ2-7, with unresolved D. The germline V and J ends were trimmed by 6 bases and 3 bases, with 12 bases remaining between them. The CDR3 extends over 13 amino acids. The CDR3 DNA reads TGTGCCAGCAGCTTTGGTGGATTCTACGAGCAGTACTTC. Protein: CASSFGGFYEQYF.

The chain carries TRBV14 and TRBJ2-1; D ambiguous. CDR1 SGHDN and CDR2 FVKESK come from the germline V gene. V was shortened by 4 bases and J by 13 bases, with 14 bases between the two germline ends. The CDR3 runs 12 residues. CDR3 residues: CASSPTQTPQFF. The CDR3 DNA reads as TGTGCCAGCAGCCCCACGCAGACTCCTCAGTTCTTC.

This chain connects TRBV11-2 to TRBJ2-7, with a tentative D call TRBD1 (6 bases). This CDR3 has 13 amino acids. V shed 5 bases and J shed 3 bases, with 11 bases lying between them. Germline V gives CDR1 SGHAT, CDR2 FQNNGV. The CDR3 DNA follows: TGTGCCAGCAGCGGGGACACCGTCTACGAGCAGTACTTC. Amino acids: CASSGDTVYEQYF.

This chain connects TRBV5-1 to TRBJ2-7; D perhaps matches TRBD1 (6 bases). The germline CDR1 and CDR2 sequences are SGHRS and YFSETQ. The CDR3 covers 16 residues. Trimming stripped 6 bases from V and 0 bases from J, with 19 bases between. The CDR3: CASTLQGVGSSYEQYF. The CDR3 nucleotides read TGCGCCAGCACCCTACAGGGCGTTGGGAGCTCCTACGAGCAGTACTTC.

The chain joins TRBV7-9 to TRBJ2-1; TRBD2 might be the D (6 bases). V lost 9 bases and J lost 3, with 12 bases in between. The CDR3 runs to 13 residues. Germline CDR1 and CDR2: SEHNR and FQNEAQ (reference sequence). CDR3 residues: CASLSGGYNEQFF. DNA for the CDR3: TGTGCCAGTCTTTCCGGGGGCTACAATGAGCAGTTCTTC.